What follows is one TCR beta chain and its context. The data were taken from a study of T cell changes during pregnancy in multiple sclerosis. Clones were read by immunoSEQ multiplex PCR, and TCRdb kept only the in-frame ones, dropping some. The sample lists 55,000 to 65,000 clones, 85% to 95% occurring once. This receptor was identified in a female donor with multiple sclerosis, enrolled in a pregnancy study. Material: CD8+ T cells from peripheral blood mononuclear cells, obtained in the third trimester of pregnancy.

The CDR3 protein is CASSAPDGYTF. The DNA for the CDR3 is TGTGCCAGTAGTGCCCCAGATGGCTACACCTTC. The rearrangement links TRBV19 to TRBJ1-2; D uncertain. V gave up 5 bases and J gave up 6 bases, with 7 bases separating them. Germline CDR1 and CDR2: LNHDA and SQIVND (reference sequence). This CDR3 has 11 amino acids.